Below are 26 T cell receptor beta chains sequenced from a single sample in a study of control samples from healthy donors and cancer patients. The assay was immunoSEQ multiplex PCR, and TCRdb's table has in-frame clones only and misses some. This table holds some 200,000 clones, about 95% found once. Sample: blood. These receptors originate from a man aged 50 or older in good health.

The chain couples TRBV5-4 to TRBJ1-4; the D gene is possibly TRBD1 (5 bases). From germline, CDR1 is SGHNT and CDR2 YYREEE (reference sequence). Trimming left V 2 bases short and J 8 bases short, with 19 bases between. The CDR3 runs 16 residues. The CDR3 loop is CASSFYGGRVGEKLFF. The CDR3, as DNA: TGTGCCAGCAGCTTTTACGGTGGCAGGGTCGGAGAAAAACTGTTTTTT.

This clone occurred once. CDR3 amino acids: CASSFRDRGLSSYNSPLHF. CDR3 DNA sequence: TGTGCCAGCAGTTTCCGGGACAGGGGGTTGAGCTCCTATAATTCACCCCTCCACTTT. The V and J genes are TRBV27 and TRBJ1-6; TRBD1 aligns across 11 bases. J lost 0 bases, V lost 3 bases, and 7 bases had no gene match. Germline CDR1 and CDR2: MNHEY and SMNVEV (reference sequence). This CDR3 has 19 residues.

The J gene is TRBJ1-1, the V gene TRBV6-5; D call uncertain. CDR1 is MNHEY, CDR2 SVGAGI, per germline. This CDR3 spans 15 amino acids. With 1 base removed from V and 3 bases from J, the gap between germline ends came to 12 bases. In DNA form, the CDR3 reads TGTGCCAGCAGTTACTTCTTAGGTGCGGACACTGAAGCTTTCTTT. Translated, it gives CASSYFLGADTEAFF.

V usage is TRBV5-1 and J usage is TRBJ2-3, with a tentative D call TRBD1 (6 bases). V gave up 7 bases and J gave up 2 bases, with 14 bases separating them. Germline CDR1 reads SGHRS; CDR2 reads YFSETQ. This CDR3 has 14 amino acids. CDR3 protein: CASYNTGSTDTQYF. The CDR3 DNA sequence: TGCGCCAGCTATAACACAGGGTCCACAGATACGCAGTATTTT.

The gene calls are TRBV6-5 and TRBJ1-6; 10 nucleotides agree with TRBD1. Germline V gene lookup returns CDR1 MNHEY and CDR2 SVGAGI. J was trimmed by 8 bases and V by 2 bases; bases with no gene match: 0. The CDR3 has 14 residues. CDR3 DNA: TGTGCCAGCAGTTACGGGACAGGGGATTCACCCCTCCACTTT. This translates into CASSYGTGDSPLHF.

The chain is built from TRBV7-2 and TRBJ2-7; 8 bases line up with TRBD1. The V gene's germline CDR1 is SGHTA and CDR2 FQGNSA. J lost 6 bases, V lost 5 bases, and 15 bases had no gene match. CDR3 length: 16 amino acids. The CDR3 DNA sequence: TGTGCCAGCAGCACCCAATCACAGGGGGTAGGCGGCGAGCAGTACTTC. Translation: CASSTQSQGVGGEQYF.

The chain links TRBV15 to TRBJ1-2; weak D call: TRBD1 (6 bases). CDR1 is LNHNV and CDR2 is YYDKDF in the germline V gene (reference sequence). The CDR3 runs 17 residues. Trimming removed 0 bases at V and 3 bases at J, with 17 bases between. CDR3 sequence (DNA): TGTGCCACCAGCAGAGATATTAGCAGGGGTGGCGACTATGGCTACACCTTC. Amino acids: CATSRDISRGGDYGYTF. The variable domain in full, completed from reference TRBV15 and TRBJ1-2, reads DAMVIQNPRYQVTQFGKPVTLSCSQTLNHNVMYWYQQKSSQAPKLLFHYYDKDFNNEADTPDNFQSRRPNTSFCFLDIRSPGLGDTAMYLCATSRDISRGGDYGYTFGSGTRLTVV.

This clone has only a few counts. J is TRBJ2-1 and V is TRBV9; D may match TRBD1 or TRBD2 (5 bases each). Germline V lookup: CDR1 SGDLS, CDR2 YYNGEE. The CDR3 length is 14 residues. Trimming took 0 bases from V and 5 from J, leaving 9 bases between them. CDR3 bases: TGTGCCAGCAGCGTAGGGTCGGGACACAATGAGCAGTTCTTC. Translated: CASSVGSGHNEQFF.

The rearrangement joins TRBV28 to TRBJ1-1; D uncertain. This CDR3 contains 14 residues. The germline V gene encodes CDR1 MDHEN and CDR2 SYDVKM. The V gene lost 2 bases and the J gene lost 0 bases, with 7 bases spanning the gap. CDR3 protein: CASSLRTVNTEAFF. The CDR3 coding sequence is TGTGCCAGCAGTTTAAGGACGGTGAACACTGAAGCTTTCTTT.

The chain recombines TRBV11-2 with TRBJ2-1; D is perhaps TRBD1 or TRBD2 (5 bases each). The CDR3 spans 16 residues. Per germline, CDR1 SGHAT and CDR2 FQNNGV. Trimming took off 4 bases at V and 4 bases at J, with 17 bases between the two ends. DNA for the CDR3: TGTGCCAGCAGCTCTTCCGGGACGGACGCATACAATGAGCAGTTCTTC. It yields the protein CASSSSGTDAYNEQFF.

This chain uses TRBV19 with TRBJ2-1, with D perhaps TRBD1 (6 bases). Between the trimmed V and J ends, which lost 4 bases and 5 bases, there was a span of 6 bases. Germline V lookup: CDR1 LNHDA, CDR2 SQIVND (reference sequence). This CDR3 region has 12 residues. The CDR3 region is CASSRTDNEQFF. In DNA, the CDR3 is TGTGCCAGTAGTAGGACAGACAATGAGCAGTTCTTC.

The chain couples TRBV6-5 to TRBJ1-2; D is undetermined. The CDR3 loop spans 13 amino acids. Trimming left V 2 bases short and J 2 bases short, with 6 bases between. From germline, CDR1 is MNHEY and CDR2 SVGAGI. The DNA of the CDR3 is TGTGCCAGCAGTTACGTCCAGAACTATGGCTACACCTTC. Translated, it gives CASSYVQNYGYTF.

The chain links TRBV7-2 to TRBJ2-3; TRBD2 matches at 9 bases. V was pared by 7 bases and J by 3 bases, with 8 bases of the junction left unmatched. This CDR3 has 15 residues. Germline lookup yields CDR1 SGHTA and CDR2 FQGNSA. In DNA, the CDR3 is TGTGCCAGCACCTTGGGTAGCGGGGGAACAGATACGCAGTATTTT. Translated, it gives CASTLGSGGTDTQYF. Using reference TRBV7-2 and TRBJ2-3 for the parts outside the CDR3, the full variable domain is GAGVSQSPSNKVTEKGKDVELRCDPISGHTALYWYRQSLGQGLEFLIYFQGNSAPDKSGLPSDRFSAERTGGSVSTLTIQRTQQEDSAVYLCASTLGSGGTDTQYFGPGTRLTVL.

This clone appeared once. This rearrangement joins TRBV18 to TRBJ1-6, with D unclear. Germline V gene lookup returns CDR1 KGHSH and CDR2 LQKENI. CDR3 length equals 15 residues. The V and J ends lost 0 bases and 10 bases respectively, with 13 bases between them. CDR3 sequence reads: CASSPPGGVGSPLHF. In DNA form, the CDR3 reads TGTGCCAGCTCACCACCAGGTGGGGTAGGATCACCCCTCCACTTT.

This chain connects TRBV12-3 or TRBV12-4 to TRBJ1-5; 7 bases are a match to TRBD1. There are 13 residues in the CDR3. Losses at the gene ends were 8 bases for V and 3 bases for J; bases not matched to a gene: 4. The CDR3 sequence: CASSTGYNQPQHF. The CDR3, as DNA: TGTGCCAGCTCGACAGGGTACAATCAGCCCCAGCATTTT.

The DNA for the CDR3 is TGTGCCAGCAGCCATGGCCCTTCAGGGGGGGCGGAGACCCAGTACTTC. Its translation: CASSHGPSGGAETQYF. The chain recombines TRBV4-2 with TRBJ2-5; D may correspond to TRBD1 or TRBD2 (7 bases each). Trimming pared 3 bases from V and 5 bases from J, leaving 19 bases between. Germline V gene data show CDR1 as LGHNA and CDR2 as YNFKEQ. The CDR3 has 16 residues.

The rearrangement links TRBV9 to TRBJ1-6; possible D gene TRBD1, 5 bases. The CDR3 is made up of 17 amino acids. Germline V lookup: CDR1 SGDLS, CDR2 YYNGEE. The V and J ends lost 0 bases and 1 base respectively, with 11 bases between them. The CDR3 nucleotides read TGTGCCAGCAGCGTAGGGATCGACAGATCCTATAATTCACCCCTCCACTTT. It translates to CASSVGIDRSYNSPLHF.

J is TRBJ2-7 and V is TRBV2; the D is unclear. The germline CDR1 and CDR2 sequences are SNHLY and FYNNEI. This CDR3 spans 11 amino acids. V was trimmed by 7 bases and J by 7 bases, leaving 11 bases between them. The CDR3 DNA reads TGTGCCAGCACCTTCCTGTATGAGCAGTACGTC. Amino acids: CASTFLYEQYV.

The rearrangement uses TRBV20-1 and TRBJ2-7; D is possibly TRBD1 or TRBD2 (6 bases each). Trimming cost V 3 bases and J 3 bases, with 12 bases left between them. Looked up from germline, CDR1 is DFQATT and CDR2 is SNEGSKA (reference sequence). CDR3 length: 13 residues. The CDR3 spells CSASGGRDYEQYV. The CDR3 DNA reads as TGCAGTGCTAGTGGGGGGCGGGACTACGAGCAGTACGTC.

This clone was recorded once. This chain uses TRBV19 with TRBJ1-2; possible D gene TRBD1, 5 bases. The CDR3 runs to 12 residues. Trimming took off 6 bases at V and 3 bases at J, with 8 bases between the two ends. The germline V gene has CDR1 LNHDA and CDR2 SQIVND (reference sequence). The CDR3: CASSQGDYGYTF. The CDR3 coding sequence is TGTGCCAGTAGCCAAGGGGACTATGGCTACACCTTC.

This clone was seen just once. The chain combines TRBV11-2 with TRBJ1-1; D remains unclear. Per germline, CDR1 SGHAT and CDR2 FQNNGV. CDR3 length: 13 amino acids. Trimming took 7 bases from V and 3 from J, leaving 12 bases between them. Here the CDR3 reads CASTPDQDTEAFF. The CDR3, as DNA: TGTGCCAGCACCCCAGACCAGGACACTGAAGCTTTCTTT.

CDR3: CASSYSRGTETQYF. CDR3 in DNA: TGTGCCAGCAGTTACTCCCGGGGGACGGAGACCCAGTACTTC. This sequence joins TRBV6-5 and TRBJ2-5; D might be TRBD2 (6 bases). Germline values: CDR1 MNHEY, CDR2 SVGAGI. Between the trimmed V and J ends, which lost 0 bases and 5 bases, there was a span of 10 bases. The length of the CDR3 is 14 residues.

V is TRBV18 and J is TRBJ2-1, with D tentatively TRBD1 (6 bases). This CDR3 has 15 amino acids. The V end was cut by 2 bases, the J end by 9 bases, with 17 bases between. The germline V gene has CDR1 KGHSH and CDR2 LQKENI. CDR3 in amino acids: CASSPTSNRATEQFF. The CDR3 DNA reads TGTGCCAGCTCACCAACGTCCAACAGGGCGACTGAGCAGTTCTTC. Using reference TRBV18 and TRBJ2-1 for the parts outside the CDR3, the full variable domain is NAGVMQNPRHLVRRRGQEARLRCSPMKGHSHVYWYRQLPEEGLKFMVYLQKENIIDESGMPKERFSAEFPKEGPSILRIQQVVRGDSAAYFCASSPTSNRATEQFFGPGTRLTVL.

The chain links TRBV4-2 to TRBJ1-2, with a possible D match to TRBD1 (6 bases). This CDR3 is built from 14 residues. V lost 5 bases, J lost 3 bases, and 13 bases lay in between. CDR1 is LGHNA, CDR2 YNFKEQ, per germline. This chain's CDR3 is CASSASRGHYGYTF. In DNA form, the CDR3 reads TGTGCCAGCAGCGCGTCCCGGGGGCACTATGGCTACACCTTC.

This clone was found a few times. The CDR3 region is CASSPDRGMVTEAFF. The DNA for the CDR3 is TGTGCCAGCAGCCCAGACAGGGGGATGGTTACTGAAGCTTTCTTT. The chain is built from TRBV3-1 (or the pseudogene TRBV3-2) and TRBJ1-1; 9 bases fit TRBD1. Trimming removed 4 bases from V and 5 bases from J; junction bases left unmatched: 8. The CDR3 totals 15 residues. From germline, CDR1 is LGHDT and CDR2 YNNKEL (reference sequence).

Here the CDR3 reads CASSLRAGTGGGETQYF. In nucleotides, the CDR3 is TGCGCCAGCAGCTTAAGAGCCGGGACAGGGGGCGGAGAGACCCAGTACTTC. The chain carries TRBV5-1 and TRBJ2-5; 12 bases are a match to TRBD1. The V gene end was trimmed by 2 bases and the J gene end by 4 bases; junction bases not matched to a gene: 9. Germline V gives CDR1 SGHRS, CDR2 YFSETQ. The CDR3 covers 17 residues.